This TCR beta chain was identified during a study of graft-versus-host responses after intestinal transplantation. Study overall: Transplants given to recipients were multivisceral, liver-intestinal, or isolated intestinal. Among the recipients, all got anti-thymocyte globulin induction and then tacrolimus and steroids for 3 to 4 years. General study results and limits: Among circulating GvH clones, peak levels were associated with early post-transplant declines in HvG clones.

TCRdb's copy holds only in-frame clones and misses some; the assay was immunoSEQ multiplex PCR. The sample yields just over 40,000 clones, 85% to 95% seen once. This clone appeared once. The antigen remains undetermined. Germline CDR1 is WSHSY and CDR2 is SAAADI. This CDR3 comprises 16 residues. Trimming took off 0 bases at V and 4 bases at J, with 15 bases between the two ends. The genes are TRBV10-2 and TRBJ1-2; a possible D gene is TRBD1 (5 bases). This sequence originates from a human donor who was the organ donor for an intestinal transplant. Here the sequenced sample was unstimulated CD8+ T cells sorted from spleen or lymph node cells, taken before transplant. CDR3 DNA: TGCGCCAGCAGTGAGTCCCTGGTGGGACTGGTCTATGGCTACACCTTC. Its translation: CASSESLVGLVYGYTF.